Presented here are 18 T cell receptor beta chains from one specimen sequenced in a study of Ad26.COV2.S vaccination and SARS-CoV-2 variants. The treatment here: some 20 received Ad26.COV2.S at low or high dose, single or two shots; a few received placebo; per-sample allocation not given. At day 63 after the first vaccine or placebo injection, samples were drawn. Method: immunoSEQ multiplex PCR; TCRdb's copy keeps in-frame clones and lacks some. The sample carries 250,000 or so clones, around 88% recorded once. Sequenced material: peripheral blood, taken in a trial of Ad26.COV2.S vaccine versus placebo. These receptors all come from a person aged 18-60 years who received the Ad26.COV2.S COVID-19 vaccine or a placebo.

This rearrangement joins TRBV6-5 to TRBJ1-1, with TRBD1 matching 7 bases. The V gene's germline CDR1 is MNHEY and CDR2 SVGAGI. V dropped 2 bases and J dropped 3; count of bases not matched to a gene: 9. The CDR3 extends over 16 amino acids. The CDR3 region is CASSYARGGRYTEAFF. The CDR3, as DNA: TGTGCCAGCAGTTACGCCAGGGGGGGTCGATACACTGAAGCTTTCTTT.

The CDR3 loop is CASSVEGVPQETQYF. CDR3 DNA sequence: TGTGCCAGCAGCGTCGAGGGGGTCCCCCAAGAGACCCAGTACTTC. This rearrangement joins TRBV9 to TRBJ2-5; D is possibly TRBD1 (6 bases). With 2 bases removed from V and 1 base from J, the gap between germline ends came to 12 bases. Germline V gene data show CDR1 as SGDLS and CDR2 as YYNGEE. There are 15 residues in the CDR3.

In its sample, this clone was seen once. The V and J genes are TRBV30 and TRBJ2-1; maybe TRBD1 (6 bases). CDR3 length equals 15 residues. The germline gives CDR1 GTSNPN, CDR2 SVGIG (reference sequence). V lost 3 bases, J lost 0 bases, and 12 bases lay in between. The CDR3 sequence is CAWSVTGSSYNEQFF. In nucleotides, the CDR3 is TGTGCCTGGAGCGTCACAGGGAGCTCCTACAATGAGCAGTTCTTC.

This rearrangement joins TRBV5-1 to TRBJ1-2; the D is unclear. V lost 4 bases, J lost 1 base, and 14 bases lay in between. This CDR3 spans 15 amino acids. The germline CDR1 and CDR2 sequences are SGHRS and YFSETQ. This CDR3 reads CASSPDTGSNYGYTF. CDR3 in DNA: TGCGCCAGCAGCCCCGACACCGGTAGTAACTATGGCTACACCTTC.

This rearrangement joins TRBV29-1 to TRBJ2-2; maybe TRBD2 (6 bases). Trimming pared 5 bases from V and 7 bases from J, leaving 8 bases between. This CDR3 is 11 amino acids long. Germline V lookup: CDR1 SQVTM, CDR2 ANQGSEA. CDR3 sequence reads: CSVREIGELFF. The CDR3 nucleotides are TGCAGCGTTCGGGAGATCGGGGAGCTGTTTTTT.

This sequence joins TRBV12-3 or TRBV12-4 and TRBJ2-5; D is ambiguous. The V and J ends lost 3 bases and 5 bases respectively, with 10 bases between them. CDR3 size: 13 residues. CDR3 nucleotides: TGTGCCAGCAGTTTTAGACCCGGGGAGACCCAGTACTTC. It translates to CASSFRPGETQYF.

This chain connects TRBV6-5 to TRBJ2-5; no clear D gene. The germline gives CDR1 MNHEY, CDR2 SVGAGI. Trimming took 0 bases from V and 2 from J, leaving 13 bases between them. The CDR3 loop spans 16 amino acids. CDR3 sequence reads: CASSYSGVSQQETQYF. The DNA of the CDR3 is TGTGCCAGCAGTTACTCGGGTGTGAGTCAACAAGAGACCCAGTACTTC.

V usage is TRBV30 and J usage is TRBJ1-3; possible D gene TRBD1, 5 bases. Looked up from germline, CDR1 is GTSNPN and CDR2 is SVGIG (reference sequence). V lost 1 base, J lost 2 bases, and 12 bases lay in between. This CDR3 comprises 15 residues. The CDR3 loop reads CAWSGDRAAGNTIYF. Here the CDR3 DNA reads TGTGCCTGGAGTGGGGACCGGGCGGCTGGAAACACCATATATTTT.

This clone was counted between two and nine times. The genes are TRBV15 and TRBJ2-5; the D gene could be TRBD1 or TRBD2 (6 bases each). Germline V gene lookup returns CDR1 LNHNV and CDR2 YYDKDF (reference sequence). V lost 3 bases and J 5 bases, leaving 22 bases between the germline ends. CDR3 length equals 17 residues. The CDR3, as DNA: TGTGCCACCAGCAGGGGACTGACAGGATCCCCTGCGGAGACCCAGTACTTC. It yields the protein CATSRGLTGSPAETQYF. Full variable domain (remainder filled in from reference TRBV15 and TRBJ2-5): DAMVIQNPRYQVTQFGKPVTLSCSQTLNHNVMYWYQQKSSQAPKLLFHYYDKDFNNEADTPDNFQSRRPNTSFCFLDIRSPGLGDTAMYLCATSRGLTGSPAETQYFGPGTRLLVL.

V and J are TRBV4-3 and TRBJ1-4; D not resolved. CDR3 length equals 16 residues. Trimming shortened V by 0 bases and J by 0 bases, and 8 bases separated the two germline ends. Germline V gene data show CDR1 as LGHNA and CDR2 as YSLEER. The CDR3 DNA is TGCGCCAGCAGCCAAGAGGCCGTGGCAACTAATGAAAAACTGTTTTTT. Translating gives CASSQEAVATNEKLFF.

The rearrangement joins TRBV7-2 to TRBJ1-4, with D hard to call. There are 13 residues in the CDR3. Per germline, CDR1 SGHTA and CDR2 FQGNSA. V dropped 5 bases and J dropped 0 bases, with 4 bases sitting between them. This CDR3 reads CASSAATNEKLFF. CDR3 nucleotides: TGTGCCAGCAGCGCTGCAACTAATGAAAAACTGTTTTTT.

The V and J genes are TRBV15 and TRBJ2-1, with TRBD1 identical over 7 bases. The J segment lost 11 bases and the V segment lost 5 bases, leaving 9 bases of the junction unmatched. The CDR3 runs to 13 residues. CDR1 and CDR2 (germline): LNHNV, YYDKDF (reference sequence). This chain's CDR3 is CATSGSYRGQQFF. For the CDR3, the DNA is TGTGCCACCAGCGGGTCGTACAGGGGACAGCAGTTCTTC.

This clone was seen a single time. The chain uses TRBV9 and TRBJ1-5; D unclear. From germline, CDR1 is SGDLS and CDR2 YYNGEE. Deletions cut 0 bases from V and 1 base from J, with 2 bases between. This CDR3 has 13 amino acids. DNA of the CDR3: TGTGCCAGCAGCGTAGCGAGCAATCAGCCCCAGCATTTT. The encoded protein is CASSVASNQPQHF.

CDR3 coding DNA: TGTGCCTGGAGTGTAGGACAGGGGAATACGCAGTATTTT. It yields the protein CAWSVGQGNTQYF. The rearrangement uses TRBV30 and TRBJ2-3, with 9 positions matching TRBD1. The CDR3 covers 13 residues. V trimming: 0 bases; J trimming: 7 bases; junction bases outside the gene matches: 2. CDR1 and CDR2 (germline): GTSNPN, SVGIG (reference sequence).

The chain employs TRBV11-3 and TRBJ2-3; 14 bases match TRBD2. This CDR3 contains 15 residues. From germline, CDR1 is SGHNT and CDR2 YENEEA. V dropped 4 bases and J dropped 11; count of bases not matched to a gene: 8. CDR3 in amino acids: CASSSGTSGSGEQYF. As DNA, the CDR3 is TGTGCCAGCAGCTCCGGGACTAGCGGGAGTGGTGAGCAGTATTTT. Full variable domain (rest looked up from reference TRBV11-3 and TRBJ2-3): EAGVVQSPRYKIIEKKQPVAFWCNPISGHNTLYWYLQNLGQGPELLIRYENEEAVDDSQLPKDRFSAERLKGVDSTLKIQPAELGDSAVYLCASSSGTSGSGEQYFGPGTRLTVL.

CDR3 sequence (DNA): TGTGCCAGCAGTCCCCGCCCGACCAGGAATGGGGCCAACGTCCTGACTTTC. It translates to CASSPRPTRNGANVLTF. The V call is TRBV6-2 or TRBV6-3, the J call TRBJ2-6, with unresolved D. The V end was cut by 5 bases, the J end by 3 bases, with 17 bases between. The CDR3 totals 17 residues. The germline gives CDR1 MNHEY, CDR2 SVGEGT.

CDR3 sequence: CASSLDPASGGKETQYF. CDR3 nucleotide sequence: TGTGCCAGCAGCTTAGACCCCGCTAGCGGGGGTAAAGAGACCCAGTACTTC. The chain links TRBV11-2 to TRBJ2-5; 10 bases are shared with TRBD2. Germline V gene sequence: CDR1 SGHAT, CDR2 FQNNGV. J was trimmed by 3 bases and V by 0 bases; bases with no gene match: 7. CDR3 length: 17 amino acids. Together with reference TRBV11-2 and TRBJ2-5, the CDR3 gives the full variable domain: EAGVAQSPRYKIIEKRQSVAFWCNPISGHATLYWYQQILGQGPKLLIQFQNNGVVDDSQLPKDRFSAERLKGVDSTLKIQPAKLEDSAVYLCASSLDPASGGKETQYFGPGTRLLVL.

On this clone: Additional DNA sequences in this sample encode the identical CDR3. The V call is TRBV20-1, the J call TRBJ2-2; the D gene is possibly TRBD1 (5 bases). The CDR3 loop spans 14 amino acids. CDR1 is DFQATT and CDR2 is SNEGSKA in the germline V gene (reference sequence). Trimming took 3 bases from V and 0 from J, leaving 8 bases between them. In DNA, the CDR3 is TGCAGTGCTAGTCAAGGGGCGAACACCGGGGAGCTGTTTTTT. Protein product: CSASQGANTGELFF.